This TCR beta chain was recovered during a study of cytomegalovirus exposure and HLA in healthy donors (dated by TCRdb to between 2016 and 2019). Context from the whole study: According to an earlier analysis of 550 to 750 of the donors, some 180 million T cells yielded 95 million to 140 million unique TCR beta sequences and less than 300 Gb of sequence data. About 280 gigabases of sequencing data and approximately 91 million unique TCR sequences made up an early release that covered roughly 670 HLA-typed donors. Of the roughly 390 genotyped donors, 65% to 90% were placed in the genetic ancestry cluster associated with self-reported Caucasian donors. The study was designed to test whether signatures of past pathogen exposure could be identified by cataloging public T cell receptors. The T cell repertoires of around 730 subjects were profiled by immunosequencing and related to cytomegalovirus serostatus. In addition to the first cohort of hundreds of subjects, a separate validation cohort of 120 different subjects was used. To predict cytomegalovirus infection status, the study brought together high-throughput TCR immunosequencing, statistical association of individual TCRs with disease status, and machine learning. In a later analysis, previously published TCR beta repertoires from some 640 donors were re-analyzed and high-resolution HLA genotyping was added so that TCR occurrence patterns could be studied. Rather than using new phenotypic data, the later analysis identified candidate immune exposures from TCR beta sequences and from how often those sequences occurred across donors. In an earlier analysis of about 590 of the donors, high-throughput TCR beta sequencing was used to judge whether each TCR beta V gene segment behaved as functional or pseudogenic. Alongside the repertoire data, information on donor age, sex, ethnicity and CMV serostatus was compiled. A later genetic analysis took genome-wide SNP genotypes for about 65% of the 666 donors and used that subset as a discovery cohort. Every repertoire in the discovery cohort had been generated on one and the same sequencing platform. HLA typing included class I and class II loci at four-digit resolution. Typing coverage differed by locus: A, B, C, DRB1 and DQB1 were typed in about 629-630 donors, DQA1 in 500 to 550, DPA1 in 600 to 610, and DPB1 in around 440. A few DR-DQ haplotypes were treated as single units for association and clustering because of strong linkage in the cohort. Among roughly 400 genotyped donors of the cohort, an average of roughly 230,000 unique TCR beta nucleotide sequences was sequenced per donor, of which 15% to 20% were non-productive.

The cohort comprised approximately 700 healthy bone marrow donors. At the time of sampling, all cohort members were nominally healthy, though unrecorded immune exposures were likely present. The donor was CMV seropositive and was included in the group of 250 to 300 seropositive cohort members. Every donor gave a peripheral blood sample, and the peripheral blood mononuclear cells from that sample were used for TCR beta sequencing. The Qiagen DNeasy Blood Extraction Kit was used to extract genomic DNA from the blood cell samples. The junction carries 17 bases between V and J, which are trimmed by 4 bases and 0 bases respectively. CDR1 SGHDN and CDR2 FVKESK were looked up in the germline V gene. Spanning cysteine to phenylalanine, the CDR3 consists of 17 amino acids. Solely the CDR3 DNA is kept, with 51 bases framed from the first base. General findings and caveats noted by the study authors: A later genetic analysis reported fewer N-insertions in productive TCRs among donors in an Asian-associated ancestry cluster than the roughly 700-donor mean. In a later analysis, HLA-associated TCR beta chains showed more clonal expansion and lower generation probabilities than non-associated chains that were equally common. Roughly uniform sequencing depth across donors was assumed in presence/absence analyses, although this assumption may not hold. The sequencing pipeline was judged likely to have produced a cluster of highly shared sequence variants as a technical artifact. In vitro tests confirmed that three of the cytomegalovirus-associated TCR beta chains recognize cytomegalovirus antigens. Some IMGT-functional V segments, including TRBV6-2 and TRBV6-3, could not be distinguished by the 87-base-pair reads and were therefore excluded. In an earlier analysis of 500 to 650 of the donors, most TCR beta V segments appeared in productive rearrangements about 87% or about 30% of the time, broadly matching IMGT annotations. Because HLA typing was unavailable for some donors at each locus, only the typed subset was used in association tests. In this cohort, only TCR beta chains were sequenced, and detectable features were limited by the absence of alpha or paired-chain data. In a later analysis, most CMV-associated TCR beta chains were found to appear HLA-restricted, with HLA associations seemingly driven largely by CMV exposure. According to the authors, the approach could potentially be generalized to other disease states and immunological phenotypes. Across donors, most TCR sequences were observed very rarely, whereas some public TCRs were present in many individuals. For the cohort, immune exposure information was limited to CMV serostatus. In the study, 150 to 200 TCR beta chains were listed as associated with cytomegalovirus. In both the original and validation cohorts, the classifier was reported to diagnose cytomegalovirus status with high specificity and sensitivity. Several of the top co-occurrence clusters appeared to be linked to parvovirus B19, influenza, CMV and Epstein-Barr virus, according to a later analysis. Strong co-occurrence of HLA alleles, especially DR and DQ, made assigning TCR associations to individual alleles difficult. Some 16 rarely observed V segments, including chromosome 9 orphons, were excluded from the earlier analysis of some 590 of the donors because counts were too low. Correlated functional status among segregating V segments might reflect linkage disequilibrium, but an unknown experimental factor could not be ruled out. According to a later analysis, TCR association rates differed among HLA loci, with DRB1 alleles showing the most associated TCRs and HLA-C alleles showing the fewest. A further reported finding was that TCR beta sequences accurately predicted the HLA-A and HLA-B alleles for most subjects in the first cohort. At a false discovery rate of 0.05, a later analysis linked 16,951 TCR beta sequences to specific HLA alleles. V-gene and J-gene trimming of TCR beta chains was associated with a missense DCLRE1C variant in a later genetic analysis, and the association was replicated in an independent cohort.

On this clone: The clone's antigen remains unknown. Base quality data are lacking; no much larger clone is found one base away.

The library was prepared using the immunoSEQ multiplex PCR assay. For the multiplex PCR, a mixture combining 60 forward primers for TCR Vbeta segments and 13 reverse primers for TCR Jbeta segments was used. A multiplex PCR assay on genomic DNA amplified the CDR3 region of rearranged TCR beta genes. The Illumina HiSeq System was used to sequence the amplified TCR beta libraries as 87-base-pair reads. Regarding the original processing steps: In a later analysis, tens of millions of unique TCR beta chains were counted across the roughly 610 repertoires, and roughly 11 million of these chains were shared by at least two donors. A nearest-neighbor algorithm error-corrected the raw reads and collapsed the reads into unique sequences, merging closely related sequences to remove PCR and sequencing errors. To assign V, D and J gene segments, CDR3 sequences were aligned to IMGT reference sequences. Each retained sequence needed at least a six-nucleotide match to both a V gene segment and a J gene segment. A rearrangement was called productive if the CDR3 had no stop codons and remained in frame with V and J, and every other rearrangement was called non-productive. CDR3 was defined according to IMGT convention as the region running from the second conserved V-encoded cysteine to the conserved J-encoded phenylalanine. The earlier analysis of 450 to 750 of the donors excluded any sequence lacking an unambiguous match to a single V gene segment. An earlier analysis of roughly 590 of the donors called V segments functional above 56.7% productive rearrangements and segregating when the between-donor standard deviation exceeded 5%. To diagnose cytomegalovirus status from the catalog of TCR beta chain sequences, a statistical classification framework was built. A later analysis assigned V and J genes by comparing TCR nucleotide sequences with IMGT/GENE-DB human TR gene sequences. In a later analysis, CDR3 sequences and most-parsimonious VDJ recombination scenarios were assigned using the TCRdist pipeline. A later analysis defined each TCR beta chain by its CDR3 amino acid sequence plus V-gene family, and excluded reads lacking a unique V-gene family. A later analysis removed nearly 600 highly shared, low-generation-probability nucleotide sequences to deal with suspected cross-contamination and a sequencing artifact. For each public chain, a later analysis derived a clonal expansion index from normalized ranks of inferred template counts within each repertoire. In a later analysis, generation probabilities were computed using a VDJ recombination model fitted to out-of-frame rearrangements, and the results were checked against IGoR. In a later analysis, TCR-TCR, TCR-HLA and TCR-CMV co-occurrence was scored with hypergeometric tests, and a repertoire-size bias correction was applied to TCR pairs. A later analysis estimated false discovery rates by permuting HLA or CMV assignments 20 times. In a later analysis, co-occurring TCRs were grouped using DBSCAN, and TCRdist sequence similarity was added for clustering within HLA-allele-positive subsets. For co-occurrence clustering, repertoires with fewer than 30,000 or more than 120,000 public chains were excluded, along with about five repertoires with anomalous nucleotide sharing. TCRdb re-hosts the immuneACCESS table, in-frame sequences only. Its copies lack some clones; in the studies checked, an unresolved V gene accounts for under half of them, and the cause for the rest is not known. V and J calls and clone size follow that table, whereas D and trimming were derived from the DNA. This sample gives fewer than 300,000 clones in total; 86% of them show up just once. The top ten hold 3% to 4% of the sample.

The sequence came from a man aged 40-49 years in good health and CMV-seropositive. The specimen sequenced was PBMCs. This sequence uses TRBV14 and TRBJ2-3, with no reliable assignment of the D segment. The sequenced DNA is TGTGCCAGCAGCCTGACACCTAACGCTGTGAGCACAGATACGCAGTATTTT. Translated, this is CASSLTPNAVSTDTQYF.